This T cell receptor (beta chain) originates from a study of T cells after somatic rescue of genetic block (dated by TCRdb to 2020 to 2022). Study-level background: What the study looked at was long-term robustness, specifically in a T-cell system that came about through somatic rescue of a genetic block in T-cell development.

The library was generated by the immunoSEQ multiplex PCR assay. Entries here come from immuneACCESS through TCRdb and include only in-frame sequences with V and J called. Some clones fail to appear in such tables; in the studies checked, an unresolved V gene covers under half of the shortfall, and the cause of the remainder is unknown. The sample table contains 55,000 to 70,000 clones; only one count was recorded for around 93% of them. The top ten hold roughly 2.8% of the sample. The count of this clone is one. The clone's antigen remains unknown. No base qualities exist here, and no much larger clone lies one base off it. The sample was peripheral blood mononuclear cells (PBMCs). This sequence originates from a man aged 40-50 years.

In nucleotide form, the sequence is TGTGCCAGCTCGGAATACAAGTCAGATACGCAGTATTTT. It is translated as CASSEYKSDTQYF. The chain is encoded by TRBV18 joined to TRBJ2-3; the D gene lacks a confident call. V loses 6 bases of germline sequence and J loses 4 bases, and the interval between the two ends is 11 bases. Including the terminal cysteine and phenylalanine, the CDR3 comprises 13 residues. Left in the record is the CDR3 DNA by itself, 39 bases read in frame from the first base. CDR1 and CDR2 are read off the germline V gene as KGHSH and LQKENI.